The TCR beta chain under discussion was sequenced for a study of cytomegalovirus exposure and HLA in healthy donors. TCRdb keeps only in-frame clones here, not all; method: immunoSEQ multiplex PCR. The sample has over 200,000 clones, around nine tenths seen once. As regards this clone: No antigen is known for it.

The CDR3 spans 16 residues. Germline values: CDR1 SGHNT, CDR2 YYREEE (reference sequence). J gave up 8 bases and V 4 bases, and 14 bases lay outside the gene matches. Findings of the study overall: Cytomegalovirus-associated status was assigned to about 180 TCR beta chains. Later, an analysis found that TCR clusters from the first cohort tended to co-occur in the 90 to 150 validation repertoires. Reportedly, cytomegalovirus status was diagnosed with high sensitivity and specificity. Researchers reported that a few CMV-associated chains were confirmed in vitro as CMV antigen-specific.

The specimen sequenced was PBMCs. V is TRBV5-4 and J is TRBJ1-2; 10 nucleotides line up with TRBD1. This receptor was identified in a woman younger than 30 in good health and CMV-seronegative. The CDR3 region has the DNA TGTGCCAGCAGCCCCATTACCGGGACAGGGGAGGGCGGCTACACCTTC. Its translation: CASSPITGTGEGGYTF.